The 18 T cell receptor beta chains below were found in one sample sequenced in a study of beta chain features in type 1 diabetes. Study-level findings and limits: Shortening that was moderate but significant affected the TCRB CDR3s of Type 1 diabetes patients in all four CD4+ subsets.

Their recognized antigens are unknown. The whole isolated RNA underwent reverse transcription, so sequencing captured expressed TCRB transcripts. Sequencing was performed with immunoSEQ multiplex PCR; in TCRdb, only in-frame clones are kept and a portion is missing. This sample yields 200,000 to 300,000 clones, of which 20% are seen a single time; 0.028% belongs to the top ten. The sequenced material came from naive CD4+ T cells from blood. The receptor set was obtained from a middle-aged woman with type 1 diabetes.

The chain links TRBV18 to TRBJ2-1; 7 bases agree with TRBD1. This CDR3 is built from 15 residues. The V gene's germline CDR1 is KGHSH and CDR2 LQKENI. V was pared by 6 bases and J by 0 bases, with 5 bases of the junction left unmatched. The CDR3 DNA follows: TGTGCCAGCTCTCCCGGGACAGCCTCCTACAATGAGCAGTTCTTC. Translating gives CASSPGTASYNEQFF.

There are a few counts of this clone. The chain links TRBV11-2 to TRBJ2-3, with unresolved D. The germline gives CDR1 SGHAT, CDR2 FQNNGV. The CDR3 totals 14 residues. V was shortened by 3 bases and J by 5 bases, with 12 bases between the two germline ends. CDR3 sequence reads: CASSFGAVVDTQYF. The CDR3, as DNA: TGTGCCAGCAGCTTCGGTGCGGTGGTAGATACGCAGTATTTT.

The rearrangement links TRBV30 to TRBJ2-7, with no clear D. This CDR3 is 12 amino acids long. Germline lookup yields CDR1 GTSNPN and CDR2 SVGIG (reference sequence). V dropped 2 bases and J dropped 11 bases, with 16 bases sitting between them. The CDR3 loop is CAWSMSARMEYF. The CDR3 coding sequence is TGTGCCTGGAGTATGTCCGCGAGAATGGAGTACTTC.

The chain has TRBV28 and TRBJ1-1; TRBD1 is a possible D gene (6 bases). The V end lost 7 bases, the J end lost 1 base, and 10 bases lay between the germline ends. This CDR3 spans 13 amino acids. CDR1 MDHEN and CDR2 SYDVKM come from the germline V gene. CDR3 in amino acids: CASTRTANTEAFF. DNA for the CDR3: TGTGCCAGCACTCGGACAGCGAACACTGAAGCTTTCTTT.

The CDR3 protein is CASKEQTMAEAFF. The DNA for the CDR3 is TGCGCCAGCAAGGAACAGACGATGGCTGAAGCTTTCTTT. The chain carries TRBV5-1 and TRBJ1-1, with D unclear. CDR3 size: 13 residues. Germline CDR1 is SGHRS and CDR2 is YFSETQ. V dropped 6 bases and J dropped 6 bases, with 15 bases sitting between them. The variable domain in full, with the rest retrieved from reference TRBV5-1 and TRBJ1-1, is KAGVTQTPRYLIKTRGQQVTLSCSPISGHRSVSWYQQTPGQGLQFLFEYFSETQRNKGNFPGRFSGRQFSNSRSEMNVSTLELGDSALYLCASKEQTMAEAFFGQGTRLTVV.

The CDR3 here is CAWKQGRDYGYTF. The DNA for the CDR3 is TGTGCCTGGAAACAGGGCAGGGACTATGGCTACACCTTC. The chain recombines TRBV30 with TRBJ1-2, with D possibly TRBD1 on 6 matching bases. Germline V CDR1 and CDR2: GTSNPN, SVGIG (reference sequence). V was clipped by 4 bases and J by 3 bases, with 12 bases between them. This CDR3 has 13 amino acids.

This clone was seen only once. V is TRBV28 and J is TRBJ1-2; no definite D call. This CDR3 has 12 amino acids. V was pared by 10 bases and J by 2 bases, with 11 bases between. Germline CDR1 MDHEN, CDR2 SYDVKM. CDR3 amino acids: CAIRLQNYGYTF. CDR3 nucleotides: TGTGCCATCCGACTACAGAACTATGGCTACACCTTC.

The rearrangement links TRBV14 to TRBJ2-5; tentative D call: TRBD1 (6 bases). Germline loops: CDR1 SGHDN, CDR2 FVKESK. CDR3 length: 15 amino acids. V lost 4 bases and J 0 bases, leaving 12 bases between the germline ends. The CDR3 reads CASSRGGQDQETQYF. The DNA of the CDR3 is TGTGCCAGCAGCCGTGGGGGACAAGACCAAGAGACCCAGTACTTC.

The rearrangement uses TRBV9 and TRBJ2-3; the D gene is possibly TRBD1 (6 bases). Per germline, CDR1 SGDLS and CDR2 YYNGEE. Trimming removed 3 bases at V and 2 bases at J, with 13 bases between. CDR3 length: 15 residues. Written as DNA, the CDR3 is TGTGCCAGCAGCGCCTATGGACAGTACACAGATACGCAGTATTTT. Translating gives CASSAYGQYTDTQYF.

V usage is TRBV7-8 and J usage is TRBJ1-1; weak D call: TRBD1 (5 bases). The CDR3 has 12 amino acids. Germline V gives CDR1 SGHVS, CDR2 FQNEAQ. V lost 5 bases and J 10 bases, leaving 14 bases between the germline ends. The DNA of the CDR3 is TGTGCCAGCAGCCCTGGGGGGGGATTAGCTTTCTTT. Translating gives CASSPGGGLAFF.

In nucleotides, the CDR3 is TGTGCCAGCAGCCCTGGGTGGGACAATAGTCGGGGCTACACCTTC. It specifies CASSPGWDNSRGYTF. The chain links TRBV5-4 to TRBJ1-2, with D possibly matching TRBD1 (6 bases). V dropped 4 bases and J dropped 8 bases, with 21 bases sitting between them. The germline gives CDR1 SGHNT, CDR2 YYREEE (reference sequence). The CDR3 runs 15 residues. Drawing the rest from reference TRBV5-4 and TRBJ1-2, the complete variable domain is ETGVTQSPTHLIKTRGQQVTLRCSSQSGHNTVSWYQQALGQGPQFIFQYYREEENGRGNFPPRFSGLQFPNYSSELNVNALELDDSALYLCASSPGWDNSRGYTFGSGTRLTVV.

V usage is TRBV7-8 and J usage is TRBJ2-1; 11 nucleotides match TRBD2. The germline V gene encodes CDR1 SGHVS and CDR2 FQNEAQ. V lost 2 bases, J lost 0 bases, and 12 bases stayed unmatched. This CDR3 contains 20 residues. CDR3 residues: CASSLPLGLADVSSYNEQFF. The CDR3 region has the DNA TGTGCCAGCAGCTTACCGCTGGGACTAGCGGATGTAAGCTCCTACAATGAGCAGTTCTTC.

The sample holds a few counts of this clone. The chain is built from TRBV5-4 and TRBJ1-5; D might be TRBD1 (6 bases). This CDR3 contains 13 residues. Germline V gives CDR1 SGHNT, CDR2 YYREEE (reference sequence). Trimming shortened V by 0 bases and J by 16 bases, and 17 bases separated the two germline ends. CDR3 DNA: TGTGCCAGCAGCTTGGAGGGGGGGATTGAAGAACATTTT. Its protein is CASSLEGGIEEHF.

J is TRBJ2-1 and V is TRBV9; D remains ambiguous. V lost 0 bases to trimming and J lost 9 bases, with 13 bases between them. Germline CDR1 SGDLS, CDR2 YYNGEE. CDR3 length: 14 residues. CDR3 sequence: CASSVATRKSEQFF. CDR3 DNA sequence: TGTGCCAGCAGCGTAGCCACAAGAAAAAGTGAGCAGTTCTTC.

This clone was observed a handful of times. The genes are TRBV30 and TRBJ2-7; 7 nucleotides line up with TRBD1. Germline CDR1 GTSNPN, CDR2 SVGIG (reference sequence). The CDR3 totals 14 residues. V dropped 4 bases and J dropped 1; count of bases not matched to a gene: 7. CDR3 loop: CAWIPGGGSYEQYF. DNA for the CDR3: TGTGCCTGGATTCCAGGGGGTGGGTCCTACGAGCAGTACTTC. Variable domain in full (rest from reference TRBV30 and TRBJ2-7): SQTIHQWPATLVQPVGSPLSLECTVEGTSNPNLYWYRQAAGRGLQLLFYSVGIGQISSEVPQNLSASRPQDRQFILSSKKLLLSDSGFYLCAWIPGGGSYEQYFGPGTRLTVT.

This clone was found a few times. This chain connects TRBV18 to TRBJ2-6; no firm D call. V lost 2 bases and J 2 bases, leaving 7 bases between the germline ends. Per the germline V gene, CDR1 is KGHSH and CDR2 is LQKENI. This CDR3 comprises 15 residues. The CDR3 loop is CASSPITAGANVLTF. Written as DNA, the CDR3 is TGTGCCAGCTCACCAATAACAGCTGGGGCCAACGTCCTGACTTTC.

V is TRBV6-5 and J is TRBJ1-2; D remains unclear. V was cut by 10 bases and J by 8 bases, with 20 bases left in between. CDR3 length: 13 amino acids. Germline V CDR1 and CDR2: MNHEY, SVGAGI. DNA for the CDR3: TGTGCCACCATGCGGGGTTGGCCCTGGGGCTACACCTTC. Translation: CATMRGWPWGYTF.

This clone was counted between two and nine times. This chain joins TRBV9 and TRBJ1-6; 7 bases map to TRBD1. The CDR3 is 13 residues long. Germline-derived CDR1 and CDR2 are SGDLS and YYNGEE. The V and J ends lost 0 bases and 12 bases, in that order; junction bases with no gene match: 3. CDR3 in DNA: TGTGCCAGCAGCGTAGTTCAGGGGGGACCCCTCCACTTT. Its protein is CASSVVQGGPLHF.